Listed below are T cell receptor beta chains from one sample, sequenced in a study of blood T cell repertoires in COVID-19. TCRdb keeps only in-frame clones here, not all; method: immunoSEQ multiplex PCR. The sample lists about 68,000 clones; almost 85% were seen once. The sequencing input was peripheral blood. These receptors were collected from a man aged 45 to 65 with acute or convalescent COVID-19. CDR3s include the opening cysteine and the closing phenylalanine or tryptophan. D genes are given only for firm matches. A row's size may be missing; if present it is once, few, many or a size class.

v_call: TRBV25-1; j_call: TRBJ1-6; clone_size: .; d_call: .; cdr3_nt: TGTGCCAGCACCGGGACAAGCTTTTCACCCCTCCACTTT; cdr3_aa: CASTGTSFSPLHF
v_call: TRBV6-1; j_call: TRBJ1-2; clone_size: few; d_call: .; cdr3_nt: TGTGCCAGCAGTGACCCGGGCCCGGGGTACACCTTC; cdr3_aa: CASSDPGPGYTF
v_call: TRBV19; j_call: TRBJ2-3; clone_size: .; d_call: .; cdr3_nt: TGTGCCAGTAGTATCCTAATAGGAGCAGATACGCAGTATTTT; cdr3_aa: CASSILIGADTQYF
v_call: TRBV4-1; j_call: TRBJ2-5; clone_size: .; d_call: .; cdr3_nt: TGCGCCAGCAGCCCTGAGACTAGGGAGGAGACCCAGTACTTC; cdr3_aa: CASSPETREETQYF
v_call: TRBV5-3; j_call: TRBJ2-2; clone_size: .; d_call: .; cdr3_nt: TGTGCCAGAAGACTTACAGGGAACGACACCGGGGAGCTGTTTTTT; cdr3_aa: CARRLTGNDTGELFF
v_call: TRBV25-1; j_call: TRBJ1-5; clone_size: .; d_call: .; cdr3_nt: TGTGCCAGCAGTGAGAGCACTAGCAATCAGCCCCAGCATTTT; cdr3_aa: CASSESTSNQPQHF
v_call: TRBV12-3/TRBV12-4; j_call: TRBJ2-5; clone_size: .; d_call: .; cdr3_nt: TGTGCCAGCAGTTTTGGGCTTCAAGAGACCCAGTACTTC; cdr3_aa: CASSFGLQETQYF
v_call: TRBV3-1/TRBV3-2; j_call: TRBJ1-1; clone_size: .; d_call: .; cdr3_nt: TGTGCCAGCAGCCAGGGTACAGGGAGTGTTCCTTTCTTT; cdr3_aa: CASSQGTGSVPFF
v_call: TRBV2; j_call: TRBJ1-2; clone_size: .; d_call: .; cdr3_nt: TGTGCCACAACGGAAACAGGAGCTAACTATGGCTACACCTTC; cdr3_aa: CATTETGANYGYTF
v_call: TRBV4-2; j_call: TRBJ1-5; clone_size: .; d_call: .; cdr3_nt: TGTGCCAGCAGCCAAGGTACAGGGAGCAATCAGCCCCAGCATTTT; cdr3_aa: CASSQGTGSNQPQHF
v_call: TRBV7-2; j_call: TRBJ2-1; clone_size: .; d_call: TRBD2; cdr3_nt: TGTGCCAGCAGCTTTGTAGCGGGGGCCGGAGGTGAGCAGTTCTTC; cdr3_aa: CASSFVAGAGGEQFF
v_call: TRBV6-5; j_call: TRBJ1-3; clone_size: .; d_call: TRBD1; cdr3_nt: TGTGCCAGCAGTTACAGGATCGGACAGGGAGGAAACACCATATATTTT; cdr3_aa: CASSYRIGQGGNTIYF
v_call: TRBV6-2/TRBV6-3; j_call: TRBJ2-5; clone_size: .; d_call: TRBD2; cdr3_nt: TGTGCCAGCAGTTACTCGGCAACTAGCGGGGGGGCCTTGGAGACCCAGTACTTC; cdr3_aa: CASSYSATSGGALETQYF
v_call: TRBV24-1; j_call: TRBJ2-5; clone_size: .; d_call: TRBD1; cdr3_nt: TGTGCCACCAGTGATTGGGACAGAAAAAAAGAGACCCAGTACTTC; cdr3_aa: CATSDWDRKKETQYF
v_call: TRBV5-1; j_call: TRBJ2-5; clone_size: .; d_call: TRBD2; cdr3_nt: TGCGCCAGCAGCCGGACTAGAGGTCTAGAGACCCAGTACTTC; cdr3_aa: CASSRTRGLETQYF
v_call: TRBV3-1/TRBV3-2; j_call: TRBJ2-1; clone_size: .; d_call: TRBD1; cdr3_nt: TGTGCCAGCAGCCGGGACAGGATGAATGAGCAGTTCTTC; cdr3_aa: CASSRDRMNEQFF
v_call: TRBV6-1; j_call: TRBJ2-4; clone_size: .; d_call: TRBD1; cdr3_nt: TGTGCCAGCAGTGAAGACAGGGGGATTCAGTACTTC; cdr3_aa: CASSEDRGIQYF
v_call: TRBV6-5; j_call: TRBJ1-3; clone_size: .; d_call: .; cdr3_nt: TGTGCCAGCAGCCGGGGGTTCTCTGGAAACACCATATATTTT; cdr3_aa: CASSRGFSGNTIYF
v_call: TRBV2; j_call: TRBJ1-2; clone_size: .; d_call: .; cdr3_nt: TGTGCCAGCAGTGAAAACACAGGGTCATTCGGCGGCTACACCTTC; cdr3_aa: CASSENTGSFGGYTF
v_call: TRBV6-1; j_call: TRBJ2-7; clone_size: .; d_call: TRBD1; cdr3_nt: TGTGCCAGCAGGCCACAGGGGGACGTCTACGAGCAGTACTTC; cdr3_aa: CASRPQGDVYEQYF
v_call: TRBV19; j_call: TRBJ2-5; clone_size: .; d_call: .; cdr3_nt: TGTGCCAGTAGTCTGGGTAGGGGAGAGACCCAGTACTTC; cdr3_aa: CASSLGRGETQYF
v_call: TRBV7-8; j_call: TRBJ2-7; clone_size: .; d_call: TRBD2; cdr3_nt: TGTGCCAGCAGCTTCTTGGCGGGGGGGACCTACGAGCAGTACTTC; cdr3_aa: CASSFLAGGTYEQYF
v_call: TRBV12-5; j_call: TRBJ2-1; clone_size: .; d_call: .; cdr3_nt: TGTGCTAGTGGGAAGGGGCAGGGCGGTGGTGAGCAGTTCTTC; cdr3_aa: CASGKGQGGGEQFF
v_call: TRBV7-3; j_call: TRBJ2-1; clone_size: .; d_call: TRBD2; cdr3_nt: TGTGCCAGCAGCTTACAAAGCGGGGGGGCTTACAGCGAGCAGTTCTTC; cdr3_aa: CASSLQSGGAYSEQFF
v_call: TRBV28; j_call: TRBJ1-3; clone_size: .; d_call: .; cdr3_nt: TGTGCCAGCACACCCTGGGCCCACTCTGGAAACACCATATATTTT; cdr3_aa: CASTPWAHSGNTIYF
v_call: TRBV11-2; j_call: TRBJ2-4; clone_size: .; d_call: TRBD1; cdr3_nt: TGTGCCAGCAGATCCACAGGGGAGAGGACCAAAAACATTCAGTACTTC; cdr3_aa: CASRSTGERTKNIQYF
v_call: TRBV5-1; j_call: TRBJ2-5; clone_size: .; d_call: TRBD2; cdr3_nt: TGCGCCAGCAGCGAGTTGGTAGCGGGGGGGACCCAGTACTTC; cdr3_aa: CASSELVAGGTQYF
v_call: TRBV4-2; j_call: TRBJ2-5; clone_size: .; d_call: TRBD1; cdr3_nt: TGTGCCAGCAGCCAAATGGGGGACAGGGGAGAGACCCAGTACTTC; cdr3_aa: CASSQMGDRGETQYF
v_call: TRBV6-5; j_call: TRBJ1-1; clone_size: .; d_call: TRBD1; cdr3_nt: TGTGCCAGCAGTCGGAACAGGGGGGGCACTGAAGCTTTCTTT; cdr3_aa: CASSRNRGGTEAFF
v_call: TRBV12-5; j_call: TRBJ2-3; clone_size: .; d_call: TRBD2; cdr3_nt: TGTGCTAGTGGTTCCCCGGGAGGGATGGGTTCTACAGATACGCAGTATTTT; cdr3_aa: CASGSPGGMGSTDTQYF
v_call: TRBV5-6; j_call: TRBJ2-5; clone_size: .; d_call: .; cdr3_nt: TGTGCCAGCAGCTTGGGACAATGGTCGGAGACCCAGTACTTC; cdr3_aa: CASSLGQWSETQYF
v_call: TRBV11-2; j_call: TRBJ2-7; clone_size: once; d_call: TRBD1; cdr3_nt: TGTGCCAGCTCCCAGGGGGCTACCTACGAGCAGTACTTC; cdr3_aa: CASSQGATYEQYF
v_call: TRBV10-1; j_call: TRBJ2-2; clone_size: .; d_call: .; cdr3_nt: TGCGCCAGCAGTGAGTCGAAATACAGGACAGAATTCACCGGGGAGCTGTTTTTT; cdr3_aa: CASSESKYRTEFTGELFF
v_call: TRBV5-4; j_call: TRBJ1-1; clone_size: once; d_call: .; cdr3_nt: TGTGCCAGCAGCTCCAATTCCCCAAACACTGAAGCTTTCTTT; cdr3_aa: CASSSNSPNTEAFF
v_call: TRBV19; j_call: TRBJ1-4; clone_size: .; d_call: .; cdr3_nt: TGTGCCAGTAAAGCTGCACAGCCAAGGGAAAAACTGTTTTTT; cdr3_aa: CASKAAQPREKLFF
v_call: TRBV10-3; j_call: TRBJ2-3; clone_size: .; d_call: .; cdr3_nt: TGTGCCATCAGTGAGTCGGGGCAGGGCGACGATACGCAGTATTTT; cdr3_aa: CAISESGQGDDTQYF
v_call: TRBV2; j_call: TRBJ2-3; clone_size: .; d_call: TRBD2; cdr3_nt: TGTGCCAGCAGTTACACTAGCGGGGGGCGCGCAGATACGCAGTATTTT; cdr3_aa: CASSYTSGGRADTQYF
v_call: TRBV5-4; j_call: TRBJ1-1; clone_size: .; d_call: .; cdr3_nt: TGTGCCAGCAGCGCACCCAACAGGGTTGGCACTGAAGCTTTCTTT; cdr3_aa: CASSAPNRVGTEAFF
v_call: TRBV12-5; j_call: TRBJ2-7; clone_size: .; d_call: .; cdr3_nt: TGTGCTAGTGGTTCAGGGGCCTACGAGCAGTACTTC; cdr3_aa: CASGSGAYEQYF
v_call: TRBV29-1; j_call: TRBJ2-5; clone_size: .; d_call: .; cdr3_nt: TGCAGCGTACACACCTTCCAAGAGACCCAGTACTTC; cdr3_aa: CSVHTFQETQYF
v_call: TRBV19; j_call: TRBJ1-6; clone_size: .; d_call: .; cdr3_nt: TGTGCCAGTAGATCCCGGACAGACAATTCACCCCTCCACTTT; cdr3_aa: CASRSRTDNSPLHF
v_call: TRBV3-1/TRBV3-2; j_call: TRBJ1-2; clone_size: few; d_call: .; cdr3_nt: TGTGCCAGCAGCCAAGAGGTCCACGAGATTTCAACCGGGGGGGGCTACACCTTC; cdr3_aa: CASSQEVHEISTGGGYTF
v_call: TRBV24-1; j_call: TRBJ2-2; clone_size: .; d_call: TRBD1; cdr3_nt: TGTGCCACCAGTGAGCGACAGGGTGGGACCGGGGAGCTGTTTTTT; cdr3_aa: CATSERQGGTGELFF
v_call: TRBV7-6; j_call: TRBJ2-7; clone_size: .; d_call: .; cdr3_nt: TGTGCCAGCAGCTTACTTCAGGGGTCTGGCTACGAGCAGTACTTC; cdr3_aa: CASSLLQGSGYEQYF
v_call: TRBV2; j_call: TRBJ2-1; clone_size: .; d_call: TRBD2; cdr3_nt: TGTGCCAGCAGTGATAGCGGGGGCTACAATGAGCAGTTCTTC; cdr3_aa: CASSDSGGYNEQFF
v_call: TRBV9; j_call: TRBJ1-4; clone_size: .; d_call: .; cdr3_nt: TGTGCCAGCAGCCCTACGGGAGCAACTAATGAAAAACTGTTTTTT; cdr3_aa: CASSPTGATNEKLFF
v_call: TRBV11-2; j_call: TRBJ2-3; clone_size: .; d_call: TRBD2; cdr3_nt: TGTGCCAGCAGCTTTTCTCGGGGGGTAACAGATACGCAGTATTTT; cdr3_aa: CASSFSRGVTDTQYF
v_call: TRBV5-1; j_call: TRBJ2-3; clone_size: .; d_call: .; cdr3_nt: TGCGCCAGCAGCTCGACGGACTCTACAGATACGCAGTATTTT; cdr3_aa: CASSSTDSTDTQYF
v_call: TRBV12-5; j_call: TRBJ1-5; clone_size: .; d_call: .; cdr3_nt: TGTGCTAGTGCCTTCGGGGAGGAGGGTCAGCCCCAGCATTTT; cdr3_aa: CASAFGEEGQPQHF
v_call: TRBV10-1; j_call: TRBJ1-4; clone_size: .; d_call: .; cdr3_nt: TGCGCCAGCAGTGCCGGACAGCCTAATGAAAAACTGTTTTTT; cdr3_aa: CASSAGQPNEKLFF
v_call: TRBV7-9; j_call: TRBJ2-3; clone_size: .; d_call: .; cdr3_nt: TGTGCCAGCAGATTGCCGGGATCCCTCCTCGCAGATACGCAGTATTTT; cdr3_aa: CASRLPGSLLADTQYF
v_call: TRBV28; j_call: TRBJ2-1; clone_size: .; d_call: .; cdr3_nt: TGTGCCAGCAGCACCCAGACGACAGCCTTATCCTACAATGAGCAGTTCTTC; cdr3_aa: CASSTQTTALSYNEQFF
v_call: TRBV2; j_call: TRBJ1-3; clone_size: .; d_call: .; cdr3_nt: TGTGCCAGCTTCAGGGACTCTGGAAACACCATATATTTT; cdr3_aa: CASFRDSGNTIYF